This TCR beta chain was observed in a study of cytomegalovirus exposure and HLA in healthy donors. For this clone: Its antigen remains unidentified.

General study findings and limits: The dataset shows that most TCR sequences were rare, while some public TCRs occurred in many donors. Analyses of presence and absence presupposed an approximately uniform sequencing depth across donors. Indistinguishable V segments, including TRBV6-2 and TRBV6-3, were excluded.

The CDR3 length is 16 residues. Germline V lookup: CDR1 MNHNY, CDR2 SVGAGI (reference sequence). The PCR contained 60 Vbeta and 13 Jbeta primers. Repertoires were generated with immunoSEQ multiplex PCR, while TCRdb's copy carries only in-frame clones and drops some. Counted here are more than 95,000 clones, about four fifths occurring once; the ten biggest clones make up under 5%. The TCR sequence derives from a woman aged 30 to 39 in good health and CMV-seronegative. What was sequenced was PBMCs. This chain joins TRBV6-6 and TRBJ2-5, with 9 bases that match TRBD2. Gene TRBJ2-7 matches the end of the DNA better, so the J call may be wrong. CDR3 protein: CASSYSAGSGSSEQYF. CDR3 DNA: TGTGCCAGCAGTTACAGTGCCGGTAGCGGGAGCAGCGAGCAGTACTTC.